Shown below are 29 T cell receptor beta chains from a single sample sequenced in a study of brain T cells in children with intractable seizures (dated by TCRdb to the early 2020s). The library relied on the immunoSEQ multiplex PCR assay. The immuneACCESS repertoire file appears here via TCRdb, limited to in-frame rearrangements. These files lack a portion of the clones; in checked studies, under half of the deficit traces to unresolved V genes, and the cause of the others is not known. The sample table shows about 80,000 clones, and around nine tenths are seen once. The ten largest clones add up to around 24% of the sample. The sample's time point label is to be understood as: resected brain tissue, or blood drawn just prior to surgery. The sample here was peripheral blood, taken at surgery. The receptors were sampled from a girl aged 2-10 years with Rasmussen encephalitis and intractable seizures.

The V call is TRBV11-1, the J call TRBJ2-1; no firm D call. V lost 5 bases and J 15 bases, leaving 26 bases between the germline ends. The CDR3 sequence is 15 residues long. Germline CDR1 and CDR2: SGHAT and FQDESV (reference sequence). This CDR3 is CASSPDRTIAKESFF. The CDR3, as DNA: TGTGCCAGCAGCCCCGATAGGACGATAGCTAAAGAGTCGTTCTTC.

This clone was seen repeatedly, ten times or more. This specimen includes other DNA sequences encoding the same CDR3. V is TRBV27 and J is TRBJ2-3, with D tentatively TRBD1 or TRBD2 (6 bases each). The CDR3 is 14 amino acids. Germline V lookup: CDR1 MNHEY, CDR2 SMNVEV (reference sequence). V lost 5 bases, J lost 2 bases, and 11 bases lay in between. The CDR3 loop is CASSRGRFTDTQYF. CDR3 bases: TGTGCCAGCAGTAGGGGGAGGTTCACAGATACGCAGTATTTT.

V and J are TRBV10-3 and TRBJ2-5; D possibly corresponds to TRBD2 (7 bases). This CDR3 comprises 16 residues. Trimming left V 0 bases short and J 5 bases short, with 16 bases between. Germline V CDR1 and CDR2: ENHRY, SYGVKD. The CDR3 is CAISESLRGASETQYF. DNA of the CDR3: TGTGCCATCAGTGAGTCCCTTCGGGGGGCGAGTGAGACCCAGTACTTC.

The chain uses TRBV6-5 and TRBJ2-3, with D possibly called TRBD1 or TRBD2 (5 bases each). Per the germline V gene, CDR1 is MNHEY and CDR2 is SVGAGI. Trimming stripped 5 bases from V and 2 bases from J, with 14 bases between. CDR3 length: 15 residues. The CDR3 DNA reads TGTGCCAGCAGTAAGAAGAGGGGTGTCACAGATACGCAGTATTTT. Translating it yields CASSKKRGVTDTQYF.

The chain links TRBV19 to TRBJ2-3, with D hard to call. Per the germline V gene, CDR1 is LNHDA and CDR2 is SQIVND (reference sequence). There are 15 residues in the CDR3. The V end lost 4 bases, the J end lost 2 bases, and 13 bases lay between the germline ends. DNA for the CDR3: TGTGCCAGTAGTAGACGGGTGGGCCCCACAGATACGCAGTATTTT. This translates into CASSRRVGPTDTQYF.

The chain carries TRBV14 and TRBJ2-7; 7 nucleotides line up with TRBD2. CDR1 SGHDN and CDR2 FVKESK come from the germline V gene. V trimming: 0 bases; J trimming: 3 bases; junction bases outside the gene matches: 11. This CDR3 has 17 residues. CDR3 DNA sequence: TGTGCCAGCAGCCAAGACCCAATAGCGGGCACTTTCTACGAGCAGTACTTC. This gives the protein CASSQDPIAGTFYEQYF.

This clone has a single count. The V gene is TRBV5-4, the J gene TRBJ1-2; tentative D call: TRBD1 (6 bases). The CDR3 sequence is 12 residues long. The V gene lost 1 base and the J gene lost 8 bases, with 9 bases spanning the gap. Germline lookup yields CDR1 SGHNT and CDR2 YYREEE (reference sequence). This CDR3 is CASSLTGNGYTF. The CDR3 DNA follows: TGTGCCAGCAGCTTGACAGGGAACGGCTACACCTTC. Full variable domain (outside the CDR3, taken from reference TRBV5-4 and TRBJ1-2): ETGVTQSPTHLIKTRGQQVTLRCSSQSGHNTVSWYQQALGQGPQFIFQYYREEENGRGNFPPRFSGLQFPNYSSELNVNALELDDSALYLCASSLTGNGYTFGSGTRLTVV.

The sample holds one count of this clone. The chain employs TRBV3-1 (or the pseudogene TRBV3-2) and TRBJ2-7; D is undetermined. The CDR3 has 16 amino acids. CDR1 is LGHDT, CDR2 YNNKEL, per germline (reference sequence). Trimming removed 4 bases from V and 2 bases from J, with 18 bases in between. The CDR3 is CASSRTPAPKPYEQYF. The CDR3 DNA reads TGTGCCAGCAGCCGAACGCCAGCCCCAAAACCCTACGAGCAGTACTTC.

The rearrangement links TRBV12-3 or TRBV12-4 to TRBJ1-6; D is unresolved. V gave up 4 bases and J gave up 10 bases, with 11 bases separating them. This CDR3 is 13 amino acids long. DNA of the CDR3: TGTGCCAGCAGTTCCACGTTTGGGTCACCCCTCCACTTT. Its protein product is CASSSTFGSPLHF.

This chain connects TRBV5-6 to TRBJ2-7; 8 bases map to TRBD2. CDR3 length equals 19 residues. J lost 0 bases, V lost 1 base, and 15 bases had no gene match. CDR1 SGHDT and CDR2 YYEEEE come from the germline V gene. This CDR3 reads CASSLRGGRTLAVSYEQYF. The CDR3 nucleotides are TGTGCCAGCAGCTTGCGGGGGGGAAGGACACTAGCGGTCTCCTACGAGCAGTACTTC.

The CDR3 nucleotides read TGTGCCAGTAAGCGGGGGCTTACAACTGAGCAGTTCTTC. This encodes CASKRGLTTEQFF. This sequence joins TRBV28 and TRBJ2-1; 8 bases align to TRBD2. The CDR3 runs to 13 residues. Trimming took 9 bases from V and 9 from J; bases not matched to a gene: 10. Germline lookup yields CDR1 MDHEN and CDR2 SYDVKM.

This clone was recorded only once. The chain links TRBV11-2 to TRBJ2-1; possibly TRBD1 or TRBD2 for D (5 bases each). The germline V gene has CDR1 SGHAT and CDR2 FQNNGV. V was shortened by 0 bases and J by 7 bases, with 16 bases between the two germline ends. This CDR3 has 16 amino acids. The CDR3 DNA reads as TGTGCCAGCAGCTTAGATCCAGGGAGTCGGGGAAATGAGCAGTTCTTC. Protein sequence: CASSLDPGSRGNEQFF. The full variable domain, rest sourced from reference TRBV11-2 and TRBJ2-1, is EAGVAQSPRYKIIEKRQSVAFWCNPISGHATLYWYQQILGQGPKLLIQFQNNGVVDDSQLPKDRFSAERLKGVDSTLKIQPAKLEDSAVYLCASSLDPGSRGNEQFFGPGTRLTVL.

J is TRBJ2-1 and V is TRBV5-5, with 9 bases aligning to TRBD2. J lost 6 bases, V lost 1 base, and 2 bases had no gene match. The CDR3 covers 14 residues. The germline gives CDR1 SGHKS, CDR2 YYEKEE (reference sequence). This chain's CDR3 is CASSLLLAGNEQFF. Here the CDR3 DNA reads TGTGCCAGCAGCTTGCTACTAGCGGGCAATGAGCAGTTCTTC.

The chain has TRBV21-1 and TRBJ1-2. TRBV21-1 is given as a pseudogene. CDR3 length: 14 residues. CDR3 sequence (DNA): TGTGCCAGCAGCAAAGAGAAGGACTACTGTGGCTACACCTTC. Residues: CASSKEKDYCGYTF.

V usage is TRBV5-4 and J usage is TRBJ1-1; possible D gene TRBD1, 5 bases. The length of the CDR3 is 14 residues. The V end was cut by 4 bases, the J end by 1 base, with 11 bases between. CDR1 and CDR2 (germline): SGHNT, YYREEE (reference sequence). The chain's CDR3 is CASSIQGPNTEAFF. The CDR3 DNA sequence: TGTGCCAGCAGCATCCAGGGCCCGAACACTGAAGCTTTCTTT.

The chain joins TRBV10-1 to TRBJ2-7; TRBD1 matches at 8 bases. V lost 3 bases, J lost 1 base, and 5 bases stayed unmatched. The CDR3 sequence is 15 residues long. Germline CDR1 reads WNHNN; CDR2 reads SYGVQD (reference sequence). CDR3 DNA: TGCGCCAGCAGTGACGCCGGGACAGGATCCTACGAGCAGTACTTC. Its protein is CASSDAGTGSYEQYF.

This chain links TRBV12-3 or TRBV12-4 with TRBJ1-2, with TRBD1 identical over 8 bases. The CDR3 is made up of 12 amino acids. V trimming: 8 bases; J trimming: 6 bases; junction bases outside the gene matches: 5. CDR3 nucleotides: TGTGCCAGCGACACAGGGGGTGATGGCTACACCTTC. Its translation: CASDTGGDGYTF.

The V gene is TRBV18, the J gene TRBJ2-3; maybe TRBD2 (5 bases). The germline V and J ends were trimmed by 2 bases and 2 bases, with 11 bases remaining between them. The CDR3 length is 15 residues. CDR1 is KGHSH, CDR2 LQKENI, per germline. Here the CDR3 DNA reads TGTGCCAGCTCACCAAAGACGGAGGACACAGATACGCAGTATTTT. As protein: CASSPKTEDTDTQYF.

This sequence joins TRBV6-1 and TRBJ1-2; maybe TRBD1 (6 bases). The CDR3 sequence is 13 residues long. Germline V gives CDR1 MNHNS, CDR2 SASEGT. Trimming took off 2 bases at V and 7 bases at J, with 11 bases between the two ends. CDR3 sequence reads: CASSERGAIGYTF. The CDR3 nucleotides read TGTGCCAGCAGTGAAAGGGGGGCCATTGGCTACACCTTC.

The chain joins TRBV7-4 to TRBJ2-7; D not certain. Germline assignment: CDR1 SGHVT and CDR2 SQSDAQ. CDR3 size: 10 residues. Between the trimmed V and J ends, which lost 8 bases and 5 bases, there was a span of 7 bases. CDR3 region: CASRAHEQYF. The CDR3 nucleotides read TGTGCCAGCCGGGCGCACGAGCAGTACTTC. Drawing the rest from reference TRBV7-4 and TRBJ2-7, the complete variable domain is GAGVSQSPRYKVAKRGRDVALRCDSISGHVTLYWYRQTLGQGSEVLTYSQSDAQRDKSGRPSGRFSAERPERSVSTLKIQRTEQGDSAVYLCASRAHEQYFGPGTRLTVT.

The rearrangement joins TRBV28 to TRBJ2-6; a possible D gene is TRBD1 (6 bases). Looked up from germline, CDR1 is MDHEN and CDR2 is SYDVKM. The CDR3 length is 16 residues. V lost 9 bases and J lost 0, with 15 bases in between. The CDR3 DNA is TGTGCCAGTCAACAGGGAATTAGCTCTGGGGCCAACGTCCTGACTTTC. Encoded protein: CASQQGISSGANVLTF. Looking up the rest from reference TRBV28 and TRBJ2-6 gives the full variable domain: DVKVTQSSRYLVKRTGEKVFLECVQDMDHENMFWYRQDPGLGLRLIYFSYDVKMKEKGDIPEGYSVSREKKERFSLILESASTNQTSMYLCASQQGISSGANVLTFGAGSRLTVL.

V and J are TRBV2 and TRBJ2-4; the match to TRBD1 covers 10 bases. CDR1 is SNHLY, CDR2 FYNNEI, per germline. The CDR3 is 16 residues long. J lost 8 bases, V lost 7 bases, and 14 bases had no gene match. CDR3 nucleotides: TGTGCCAGCATCAGGGGACGGGGACAGGGGATGTACATTCAGTACTTC. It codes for CASIRGRGQGMYIQYF.

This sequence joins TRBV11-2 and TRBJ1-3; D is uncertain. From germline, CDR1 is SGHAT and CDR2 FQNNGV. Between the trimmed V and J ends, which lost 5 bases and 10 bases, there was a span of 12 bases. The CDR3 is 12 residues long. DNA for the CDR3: TGTGCCAGCAGCCTCCTAGGTATTACCATATATTTT. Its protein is CASSLLGITIYF.

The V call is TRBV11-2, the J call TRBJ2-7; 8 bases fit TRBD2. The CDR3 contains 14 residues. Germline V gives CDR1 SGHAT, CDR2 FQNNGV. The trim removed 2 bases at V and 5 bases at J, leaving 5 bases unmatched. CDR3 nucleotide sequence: TGTGCCAGCAGCTTACGGGGGGGGCGGGACGAGCAGTACTTC. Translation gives CASSLRGGRDEQYF.

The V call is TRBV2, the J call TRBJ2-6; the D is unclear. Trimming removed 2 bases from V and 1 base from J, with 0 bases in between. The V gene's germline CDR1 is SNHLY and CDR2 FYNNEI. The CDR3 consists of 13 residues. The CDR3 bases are TGTGCCAGCAGTGAATCTGGGGCCAACGTCCTGACTTTC. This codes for CASSESGANVLTF.

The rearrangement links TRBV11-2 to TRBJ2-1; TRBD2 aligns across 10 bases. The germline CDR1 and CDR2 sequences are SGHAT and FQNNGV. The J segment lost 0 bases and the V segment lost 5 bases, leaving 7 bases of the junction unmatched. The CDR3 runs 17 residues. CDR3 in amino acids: CASSPGLAFSSYNEQFF. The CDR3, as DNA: TGTGCCAGCAGCCCGGGACTAGCGTTTAGCTCCTACAATGAGCAGTTCTTC.

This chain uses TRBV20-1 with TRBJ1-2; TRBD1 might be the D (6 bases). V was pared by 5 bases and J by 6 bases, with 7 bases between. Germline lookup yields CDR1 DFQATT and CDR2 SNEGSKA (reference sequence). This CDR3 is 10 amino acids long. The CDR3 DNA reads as TGCAGTGCTGGACAGAATGGCTACACCTTC. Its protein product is CSAGQNGYTF.

Here the CDR3 reads CATSRVRGQRANTEAFF. The CDR3 coding sequence is TGTGCCACCAGCAGAGTCAGAGGACAGAGAGCCAACACTGAAGCTTTCTTT. This chain links TRBV15 with TRBJ1-1; D is possibly TRBD1 (6 bases). The germline V gene has CDR1 LNHNV and CDR2 YYDKDF (reference sequence). V lost 1 base, J lost 2 bases, and 17 bases lay in between. The CDR3 length is 17 residues. The complete variable domain, with remaining parts taken from reference TRBV15 and TRBJ1-1, reads DAMVIQNPRYQVTQFGKPVTLSCSQTLNHNVMYWYQQKSSQAPKLLFHYYDKDFNNEADTPDNFQSRRPNTSFCFLDIRSPGLGDTAMYLCATSRVRGQRANTEAFFGQGTRLTVV.

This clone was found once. The CDR3 loop reads CASSLGVASSNEQFF. The DNA for the CDR3 is TGTGCCAGCAGCTTAGGGGTGGCTAGTTCGAATGAGCAGTTCTTC. The chain employs TRBV7-2 and TRBJ2-1, with D unclear. Germline loops: CDR1 SGHTA, CDR2 FQGNSA. Deletions cut 1 base from V and 7 bases from J, with 14 bases between. CDR3 length: 15 amino acids.